The present TCR beta chain was sequenced within a study of T cells in Graves' hyperthyroidism and ophthalmopathy. The CDR3 loop spans 15 amino acids. Germline loops: CDR1 MNHNS, CDR2 SASEGT. The V gene lost 3 bases and the J gene lost 3 bases, with 13 bases spanning the gap. This clonotype appeared a few times. Authors of the study amplified TCR beta CDR3 regions from RNA transcripts. RT-PCR in the first round (using the HTBI primer set) targeted the TCR CDR3. A single record per CDR3 protein comes from TCRdb applying MiXCR to the multiplex PCR reads. The sample consists of approximately 400,000 distinct CDR3 sequences, roughly 15% of them appearing once.

The sample comprised blood. The chain combines TRBV6-1 with TRBJ2-3, with a possible D match to TRBD2 (6 bases). This clonotype was obtained from a young woman with Graves' ophthalmopathy. The DNA for the CDR3 is TGTGCCAGCAGTGATCCGACTAGACTAACAGATACGCAGTATTTT. Translating it yields CASSDPTRLTDTQYF.